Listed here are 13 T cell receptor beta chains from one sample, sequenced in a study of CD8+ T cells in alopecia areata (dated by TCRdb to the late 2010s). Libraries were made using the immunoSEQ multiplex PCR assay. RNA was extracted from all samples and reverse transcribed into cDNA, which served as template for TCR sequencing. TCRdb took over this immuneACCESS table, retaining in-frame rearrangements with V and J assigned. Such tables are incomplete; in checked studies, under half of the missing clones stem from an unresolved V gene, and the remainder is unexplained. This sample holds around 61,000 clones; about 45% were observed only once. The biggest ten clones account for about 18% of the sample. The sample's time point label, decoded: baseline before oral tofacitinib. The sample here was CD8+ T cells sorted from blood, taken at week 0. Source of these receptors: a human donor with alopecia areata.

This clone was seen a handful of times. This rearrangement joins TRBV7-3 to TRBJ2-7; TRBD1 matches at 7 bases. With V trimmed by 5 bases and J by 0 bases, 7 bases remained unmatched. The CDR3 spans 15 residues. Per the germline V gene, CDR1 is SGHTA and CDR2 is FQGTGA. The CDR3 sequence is CASSPDGTDSYEQYF. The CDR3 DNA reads TGTGCCAGCAGCCCCGACGGGACAGACTCCTACGAGCAGTACTTC.

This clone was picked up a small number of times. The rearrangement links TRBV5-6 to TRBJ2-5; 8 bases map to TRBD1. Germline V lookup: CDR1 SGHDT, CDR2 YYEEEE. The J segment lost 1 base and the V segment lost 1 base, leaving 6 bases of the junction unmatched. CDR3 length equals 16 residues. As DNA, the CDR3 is TGTGCCAGCAGCTTGATACAGGGGGGTCCCCAAGAGACCCAGTACTTC. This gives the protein CASSLIQGGPQETQYF.

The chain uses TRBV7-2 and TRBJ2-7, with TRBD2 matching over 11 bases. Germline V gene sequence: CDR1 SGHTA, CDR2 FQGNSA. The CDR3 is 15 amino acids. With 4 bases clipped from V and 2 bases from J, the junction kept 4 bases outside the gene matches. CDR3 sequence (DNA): TGTGCCAGCAGCTGGGGACTAGCGGAGCCCTACGAGCAGTACTTC. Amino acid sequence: CASSWGLAEPYEQYF.

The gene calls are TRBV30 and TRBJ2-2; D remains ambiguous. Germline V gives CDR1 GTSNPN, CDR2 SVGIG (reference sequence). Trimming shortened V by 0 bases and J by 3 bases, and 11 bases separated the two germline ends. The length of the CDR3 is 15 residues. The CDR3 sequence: CAWSVRWDYTGELFF. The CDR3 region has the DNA TGTGCCTGGAGTGTAAGGTGGGATTACACCGGGGAGCTGTTTTTT. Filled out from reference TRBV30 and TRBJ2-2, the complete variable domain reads SQTIHQWPATLVQPVGSPLSLECTVEGTSNPNLYWYRQAAGRGLQLLFYSVGIGQISSEVPQNLSASRPQDRQFILSSKKLLLSDSGFYLCAWSVRWDYTGELFFGEGSRLTVL.

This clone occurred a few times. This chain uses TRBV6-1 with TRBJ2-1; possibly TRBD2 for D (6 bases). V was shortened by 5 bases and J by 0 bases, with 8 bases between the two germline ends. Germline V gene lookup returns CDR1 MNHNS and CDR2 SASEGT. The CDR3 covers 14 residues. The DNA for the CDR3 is TGTGCCAGCAGTTCCGGGAGCTCCTACAATGAGCAGTTCTTC. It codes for CASSSGSSYNEQFF.

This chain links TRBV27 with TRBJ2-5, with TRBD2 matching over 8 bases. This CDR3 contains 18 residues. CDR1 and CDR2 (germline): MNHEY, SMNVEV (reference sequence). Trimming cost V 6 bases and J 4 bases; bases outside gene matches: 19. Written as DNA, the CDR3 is TGTGCCAGCAGCTCCCACGAGGCCGCGGGGGGCCCACGAGAGACCCAGTACTTC. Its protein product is CASSSHEAAGGPRETQYF.

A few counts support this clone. The CDR3 DNA reads as TGCGCCAGCAGCCAAGAAACCTACGAGCAGTACTTC. Its protein product is CASSQETYEQYF. This rearrangement joins TRBV4-1 to TRBJ2-7; no definite D call. This CDR3 is built from 12 residues. The V gene's germline CDR1 is MGHRA and CDR2 YSYEKL. V was pared by 0 bases and J by 2 bases, with 2 bases between.

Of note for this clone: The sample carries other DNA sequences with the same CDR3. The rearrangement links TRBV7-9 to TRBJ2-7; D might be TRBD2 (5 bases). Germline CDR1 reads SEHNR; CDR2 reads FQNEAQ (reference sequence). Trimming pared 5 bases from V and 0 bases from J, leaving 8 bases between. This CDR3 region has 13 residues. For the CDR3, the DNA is TGTGCCAGCAGCCCCAGCGGCTCCTACGAGCAGTACTTC. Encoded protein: CASSPSGSYEQYF.

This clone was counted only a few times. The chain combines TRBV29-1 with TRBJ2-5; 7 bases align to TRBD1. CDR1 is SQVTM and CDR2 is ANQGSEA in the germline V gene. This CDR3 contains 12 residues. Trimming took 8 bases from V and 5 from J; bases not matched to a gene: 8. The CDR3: CSIEEGGETQYF. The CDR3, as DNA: TGCAGCATCGAGGAAGGGGGCGAGACCCAGTACTTC. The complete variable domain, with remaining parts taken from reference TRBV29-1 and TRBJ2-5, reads SAVISQKPSRDICQRGTSLTIQCQVDSQVTMMFWYRQQPGQSLTLIATANQGSEATYESGFVIDKFPISRPNLTFSTLTVSNMSPEDSSIYLCSIEEGGETQYFGPGTRLLVL.

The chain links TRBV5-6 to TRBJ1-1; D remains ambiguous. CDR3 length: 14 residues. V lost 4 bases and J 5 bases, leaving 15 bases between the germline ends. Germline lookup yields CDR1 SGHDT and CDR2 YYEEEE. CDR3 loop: CASSAPLRGTEAFF. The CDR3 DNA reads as TGTGCCAGCAGCGCCCCACTCCGAGGAACTGAAGCTTTCTTT. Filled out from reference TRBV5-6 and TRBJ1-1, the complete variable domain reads DAGVTQSPTHLIKTRGQQVTLRCSPKSGHDTVSWYQQALGQGPQFIFQYYEEEERQRGNFPDRFSGHQFPNYSSELNVNALLLGDSALYLCASSAPLRGTEAFFGQGTRLTVV.

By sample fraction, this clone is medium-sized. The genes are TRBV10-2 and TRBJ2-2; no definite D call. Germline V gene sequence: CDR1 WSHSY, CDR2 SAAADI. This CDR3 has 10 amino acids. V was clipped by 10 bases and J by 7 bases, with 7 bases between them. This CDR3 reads CATINGELFF. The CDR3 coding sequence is TGCGCCACTATCAACGGGGAGCTGTTTTTT.

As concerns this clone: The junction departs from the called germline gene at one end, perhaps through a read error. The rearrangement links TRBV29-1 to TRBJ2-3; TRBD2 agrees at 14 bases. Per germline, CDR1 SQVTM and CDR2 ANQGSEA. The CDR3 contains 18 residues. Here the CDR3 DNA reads TGCAGCGTGGAAGATCCCGGGACTAGCGGGAGTGGGTGGGATACGCAGTATTTT. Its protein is CSVEDPGTSGSGWDTQYF.

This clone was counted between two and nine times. The CDR3: CSVEAPTSYEQYF. In nucleotides, the CDR3 is TGCAGCGTTGAAGCTCCGACAAGTTACGAGCAGTACTTC. The rearrangement joins TRBV29-1 to TRBJ2-7; D ambiguous. This CDR3 is built from 13 residues. The V and J ends lost 1 base and 4 bases respectively, with 11 bases between them. CDR1 and CDR2 (germline): SQVTM, ANQGSEA.